This T cell receptor (beta chain) derives from a study of T cell responses to AZD1222 COVID-19 vaccine (dated by TCRdb to the early 2020s). About the study as a whole: A total of over 230 trial participants underwent TCR sequencing, of whom about 210 received two doses of AZD1222 and about 25 received two doses of the MenACWY control vaccine. Enrollment into the trials was organized by age into subgroups of 18-55, 56-69 and 70-plus years, and those subgroups contained 148, 28 and 57 TCR-sequenced participants, respectively. Study-wide conclusions, independent of this receptor: Vaccine-associated CD4 TCRs spanned the whole spike protein, with dominant responses in regions 160-218 and 743-854. After two AZD1222 doses, both the breadth and the depth of spike-specific TCRs were significantly higher than at day 0 and than in MenACWY recipients. Reportedly, almost half of the unique spike-specific TCRs recognized epitopes lying outside the regions that are mutated in the B.1.351 and B.1.1.7 variants. In the small 56-69-year group, the increase in depth fell short of significance, most likely because of low power. Participants were mostly white British, with more females than males. The authors suggested clonal diversity may have been underestimated. Only a handful of AZD1222 recipients were SARS-CoV-2 seropositive at baseline, limiting conclusions about previously exposed vaccinees. No day 14 peak-response samples were available, so repertoires were characterized only after the peak T cell response.

The CDR3 starts with the cysteine, ends with the phenylalanine, and has 18 residues. Just the 54-base CDR3 DNA is kept, in frame starting at base 1. In the germline V gene, CDR1 corresponds to KGHDR and CDR2 to SFDVKD. The junction shows trimming of 3 bases on V and 0 bases on J, and the gene matches do not reach 7 bases of it. The time point label of this sample denotes: baseline before first vaccination. The sample's treatment or condition label is to be understood as: meningococcal conjugate vaccine given as trial control. Vaccinee samples were obtained from the UK trials COV001 and COV002, which included a single-blind randomized controlled phase 2/3 trial of AZD1222 (ChAdOx1 nCoV-19) in healthy adults. For TCRbeta chain sequencing, PBMC samples from trial participants were taken at day 0 and at day 28 after the second dose. Comments on this clone: The clone's antigen remains unknown. It has no much larger one-base neighbor in the sample; base qualities were not kept.

The CDR3 regions of human TCRbeta chains were analyzed by immunosequencing. Per the authors' processing: TCRs in the repertoires were compared against a reference library of SARS-CoV-2-specific TCRs that had been generated with the MIRA antigen-specificity platform. Breadth was defined as the fraction of unique TCRs that were SARS-CoV-2-associated. Depth was defined as the fraction of total T cells that were SARS-CoV-2-associated. Using the MIRA data, each spike-specific TCR was assigned both to the spike region to which the TCR was reactive and to a CD4 or CD8 class. Log10-transformed breadth and depth values were compared by one-way ANOVA with Sidak's multiple comparisons tests. TCRdb's version of the immuneACCESS table is confined to in-frame rearrangements and falls short of the full clone set. An unresolved V gene accounts for under half of the shortfall where checked; the remainder is of unknown origin. V, J and clone size were drawn from that table, and D and trimming were deduced from the DNA. The sample table lists some 97,000 clones, 80% to 90% of them with a count of one. In total, the top ten clones hold 4% to 4.5% of the sample.

This clonotype was sampled from an adult in good health. Sequences were derived from peripheral blood, sampled on day 0 of MenACWY control vaccination. Recombination linked TRBV24-1 to TRBJ2-1, with 10 central nucleotides matching TRBD2. The CDR3 corresponds to CATSDPSSGGASYNEQFF. The DNA reads TGTGCCACCAGTGATCCGAGCAGCGGGGGGGCCTCCTACAATGAGCAGTTCTTC.